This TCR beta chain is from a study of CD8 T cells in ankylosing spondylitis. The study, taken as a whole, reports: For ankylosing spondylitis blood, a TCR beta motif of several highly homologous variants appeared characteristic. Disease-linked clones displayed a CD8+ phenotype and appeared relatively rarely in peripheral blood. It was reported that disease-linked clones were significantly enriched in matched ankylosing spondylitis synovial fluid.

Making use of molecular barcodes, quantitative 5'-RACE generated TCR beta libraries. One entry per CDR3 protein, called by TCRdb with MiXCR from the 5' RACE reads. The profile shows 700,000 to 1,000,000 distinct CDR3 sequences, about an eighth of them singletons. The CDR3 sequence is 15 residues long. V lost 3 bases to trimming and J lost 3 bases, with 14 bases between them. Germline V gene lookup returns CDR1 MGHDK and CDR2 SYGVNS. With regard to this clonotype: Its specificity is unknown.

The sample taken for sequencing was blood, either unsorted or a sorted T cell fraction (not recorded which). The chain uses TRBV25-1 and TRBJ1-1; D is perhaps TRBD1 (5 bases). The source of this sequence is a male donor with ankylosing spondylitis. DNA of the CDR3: TGTGCCAGCAGTGACTCGATGGGGGGGGACACTGAAGCTTTCTTT. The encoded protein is CASSDSMGGDTEAFF.